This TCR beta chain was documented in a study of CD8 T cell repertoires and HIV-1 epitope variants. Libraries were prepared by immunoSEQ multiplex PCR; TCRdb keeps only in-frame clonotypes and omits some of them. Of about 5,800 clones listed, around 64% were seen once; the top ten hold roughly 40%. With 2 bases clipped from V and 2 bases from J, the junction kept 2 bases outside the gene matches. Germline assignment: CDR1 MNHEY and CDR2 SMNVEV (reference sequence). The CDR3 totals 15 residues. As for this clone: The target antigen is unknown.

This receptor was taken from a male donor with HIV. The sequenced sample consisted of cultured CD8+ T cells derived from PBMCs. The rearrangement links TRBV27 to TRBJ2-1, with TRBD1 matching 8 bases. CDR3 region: CASSLTGGTYNEQFF. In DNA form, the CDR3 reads TGTGCCAGCAGTTTAACAGGGGGGACCTACAATGAGCAGTTCTTC.